This T cell receptor beta chain was retrieved from a study of OX40 agonist ivuxolimab in advanced cancers. The CDR3 has 12 amino acids. CDR1 and CDR2 (germline): SGHVS, FQNEAQ. V lost 3 bases and J lost 7; bases outside the gene matches: 2. Sequencing used immunoSEQ multiplex PCR; TCRdb keeps in-frame clones, though not all of them. The repertoire holds about 77,000 clones, with roughly 91% as singletons. Here the sequenced sample was CD4+ or CD8+ T cells sorted from blood, taken in a trial of the OX40 agonist ivuxolimab. The chain is built from TRBV7-8 and TRBJ2-7; 8 positions match TRBD1. The TCR comes from an adult with an advanced solid tumor such as melanoma, head and neck, liver or kidney cancer. The DNA for the CDR3 is TGTGCCAGCAGCTTCTACAGGGGGGAGCAGTACTTC. Its protein is CASSFYRGEQYF. Drawing the rest from reference TRBV7-8 and TRBJ2-7, the complete variable domain is GAGVSQSPRYKVAKRGQDVALRCDPISGHVSLFWYQQALGQGPEFLTYFQNEAQLDKSGLPSDRFFAERPEGSVSTLKIQRTQQEDSAVYLCASSFYRGEQYFGPGTRLTVT.